This T cell receptor (beta chain) was identified during a study of shared clonotypes between healthy human individuals. Study-wide context: Three plates each covered CD4 naive and memory; CD8 naive two, CD8 memory one.

This clone was counted a single time. The antigen remains unidentified. The germline V and J ends were trimmed by 6 bases and 5 bases, with 15 bases remaining between them. CDR3 length: 14 amino acids. The germline CDR1 and CDR2 sequences are MNHEY and SMNVEV (reference sequence). Sequenced by immunoSEQ multiplex PCR; TCRdb stores in-frame clones only, minus some. The profile shows about 2 million clones, less than 95% of them singletons. Study outcomes and limitations: Large depth notwithstanding, sorted-subset sequencing proved incomplete by rarefaction. Estimated richness was generally greater in naive than memory subsets.

CD8 cells classed as naive were CD45RO-negative and positively selected for CCR7, excluding terminally differentiated effector memory CD45RA+ cells. The chain is built from TRBV27 and TRBJ2-3; D is unresolved. The receptor comes from a young man in good health. The specimen was naive CD8+ T cells sorted from blood. This CDR3 is CASSSGQTGDTQYF. CDR3 nucleotides: TGTGCCAGCAGCTCCGGCCAAACGGGAGATACGCAGTATTTT.